The 28 T cell receptor beta chains in this list originate from one sample, sequenced in a study of CD8+ T cells in alopecia areata. Described treatment: oral pan-JAK inhibitor, 5-10 mg twice daily. Following extraction, RNA underwent reverse transcription to cDNA, which served as the sequencing template. Repertoires were generated with immunoSEQ multiplex PCR, while TCRdb's copy carries only in-frame clones and drops some. Of 150,000 to 250,000 clones in the sample, roughly three fifths were seen once. Sequenced material: CD4+ T cells sorted from blood, taken at week 4, from a patient treated with tofacitinib. Receptors were obtained from a human donor with alopecia areata.

This clone was counted a few times. The chain uses TRBV19 and TRBJ2-1, with a tentative D call TRBD1 (6 bases). The germline V gene encodes CDR1 LNHDA and CDR2 SQIVND (reference sequence). The CDR3 runs to 13 residues. V lost 9 bases and J lost 5, with 14 bases in between. CDR3 amino acids: CASREAGDNEQFF. CDR3 nucleotide sequence: TGTGCCAGCCGAGAGGCAGGGGACAATGAGCAGTTCTTC. The full variable domain, with the rest looked up from reference TRBV19 and TRBJ2-1, is DGGITQSPKYLFRKEGQNVTLSCEQNLNHDAMYWYRQDPGQGLRLIYYSQIVNDFQKGDIAEGYSVSREKKESFPLTVTSAQKNPTAFYLCASREAGDNEQFFGPGTRLTVL.

The V gene is TRBV30, the J gene TRBJ1-5; D remains ambiguous. V gave up 2 bases and J gave up 2 bases, with 13 bases separating them. This CDR3 contains 15 residues. Germline-derived CDR1 and CDR2 are GTSNPN and SVGIG (reference sequence). The CDR3 DNA reads TGTGCCTGGAGTAAACGGGGAGCGGGCAATCAGCCCCAGCATTTT. It translates to CAWSKRGAGNQPQHF. The full variable domain, its missing parts supplied by reference TRBV30 and TRBJ1-5, is SQTIHQWPATLVQPVGSPLSLECTVEGTSNPNLYWYRQAAGRGLQLLFYSVGIGQISSEVPQNLSASRPQDRQFILSSKKLLLSDSGFYLCAWSKRGAGNQPQHFGDGTRLSIL.

The chain links TRBV2 to TRBJ1-2; no definite D call. Germline CDR1 and CDR2: SNHLY and FYNNEI. The V and J ends lost 2 bases and 6 bases respectively, with 10 bases between them. CDR3 size: 13 residues. The CDR3: CASSERLDHGYTF. CDR3 in DNA: TGTGCCAGCAGTGAAAGGCTGGACCATGGCTACACCTTC.

The V gene is TRBV25-1, the J gene TRBJ1-1; no reliable D call. The CDR3 consists of 11 residues. Germline lookup yields CDR1 MGHDK and CDR2 SYGVNS. Trimming pared 6 bases from V and 5 bases from J, leaving 7 bases between. The CDR3 DNA sequence: TGTGCCAGCAGGACTACAACTGAAGCTTTCTTT. This translates into CASRTTTEAFF.

The V gene is TRBV30, the J gene TRBJ1-2; D may be TRBD1 (6 bases). The germline gives CDR1 GTSNPN, CDR2 SVGIG (reference sequence). The CDR3 is made up of 14 amino acids. The V and J ends lost 2 bases and 2 bases respectively, with 12 bases between them. CDR3 DNA sequence: TGTGCCTGGAGTCGAAACAGGGAAAACTATGGCTACACCTTC. Translated: CAWSRNRENYGYTF. The full variable domain, its missing parts supplied by reference TRBV30 and TRBJ1-2, is SQTIHQWPATLVQPVGSPLSLECTVEGTSNPNLYWYRQAAGRGLQLLFYSVGIGQISSEVPQNLSASRPQDRQFILSSKKLLLSDSGFYLCAWSRNRENYGYTFGSGTRLTVV.

This sequence joins TRBV5-1 and TRBJ2-2; maybe TRBD1 (5 bases). The V gene's germline CDR1 is SGHRS and CDR2 YFSETQ. V was cut by 7 bases and J by 6 bases, with 13 bases left in between. CDR3 length: 13 residues. In nucleotides, the CDR3 is TGCGCCAGCGCAAGGGGTGATTCCGGGGAGCTGTTTTTT. This translates into CASARGDSGELFF.

This chain connects TRBV6-6 to TRBJ1-4; a weak D match, TRBD1 (6 bases). The CDR3 loop spans 15 amino acids. Germline-derived CDR1 and CDR2 are MNHNY and SVGAGI (reference sequence). Deletions cut 6 bases from V and 0 bases from J, with 11 bases between. The CDR3: CASRSDSATNEKLFF. CDR3 in DNA: TGTGCCAGCAGGTCGGACAGTGCAACTAATGAAAAACTGTTTTTT.

This clone was observed a handful of times. The chain uses TRBV29-1 and TRBJ1-5; D might be TRBD1 (6 bases). Trimming removed 4 bases at V and 5 bases at J, with 9 bases between. The germline V gene encodes CDR1 SQVTM and CDR2 ANQGSEA. The CDR3 runs 12 residues. The CDR3 sequence is CSVGAGDQPQHF. CDR3 nucleotides: TGCAGCGTTGGGGCAGGGGATCAGCCCCAGCATTTT.

A single count supports this clone. The chain employs TRBV5-6 and TRBJ2-5, with 7 nucleotides matching TRBD2. Germline V CDR1 and CDR2: SGHDT, YYEEEE. V lost 3 bases and J lost 5; bases outside the gene matches: 7. The CDR3 is 14 amino acids. In DNA form, the CDR3 reads TGTGCCAGCAGCTATGGGGAGGGGCTGGAGACCCAGTACTTC. It encodes CASSYGEGLETQYF.

The chain combines TRBV28 with TRBJ2-5, with 9 bases fitting TRBD1. CDR1 is MDHEN, CDR2 SYDVKM, per germline. The CDR3 length is 14 residues. V lost 5 bases, J lost 5 bases, and 6 bases stayed unmatched. CDR3 DNA: TGTGCCAGCAGTACACAGGGGGCAGGGGAGACCCAGTACTTC. Protein: CASSTQGAGETQYF.

This clone occurred once. The V and J genes are TRBV5-1 and TRBJ1-3; D possibly corresponds to TRBD1 (5 bases). Looked up from germline, CDR1 is SGHRS and CDR2 is YFSETQ. Between the trimmed V and J ends, which lost 4 bases and 0 bases, there was a span of 14 bases. There are 16 residues in the CDR3. The CDR3 nucleotides are TGCGCCAGCAGCAGGGACGGGGCCAGCTCTGGAAACACCATATATTTT. This gives the protein CASSRDGASSGNTIYF.

The chain is built from TRBV2 and TRBJ1-6; 8 nucleotides agree with TRBD1. The V gene's germline CDR1 is SNHLY and CDR2 FYNNEI. The CDR3 is 15 residues long. V dropped 10 bases and J dropped 7; count of bases not matched to a gene: 12. Here the CDR3 reads CAIGTLQGVNSPLHF. CDR3 nucleotide sequence: TGTGCCATAGGAACCCTACAGGGGGTCAATTCACCCCTCCACTTT.

The chain recombines TRBV7-9 with TRBJ2-5, with 7 bases fitting TRBD1. V lost 3 bases, J lost 1 base, and 2 bases stayed unmatched. This CDR3 has 14 residues. The germline V gene has CDR1 SEHNR and CDR2 FQNEAQ (reference sequence). The CDR3: CASSFGQAQETQYF. CDR3 nucleotides: TGTGCCAGCAGCTTCGGACAGGCCCAAGAGACCCAGTACTTC.

As for this clone: A read error is likely, as this CDR3 ends without the conserved phenylalanine or tryptophan. This chain links TRBV28 with TRBJ2-6; D gene unclear. Germline assignment: CDR1 MDHEN and CDR2 SYDVKM. This CDR3 region has 15 residues. Trimming removed 6 bases from V and 0 bases from J, with 9 bases in between. The CDR3, as DNA: TGTGCCAGCAGCCGGCCCAACTCTGGGGCCAACGTCCTGACTCTC. It yields the protein CASSRPNSGANVLTL.

In DNA form, the CDR3 reads TGTGCCTGGAGCCTCCGGGACTGGGGGGAGACCCAGTACTTC. As protein: CAWSLRDWGETQYF. The rearrangement uses TRBV30 and TRBJ2-5; weak D call: TRBD2 (6 bases). The CDR3 has 14 residues. In germline, CDR1 is GTSNPN, CDR2 SVGIG (reference sequence). V was pared by 3 bases and J by 5 bases, with 16 bases between.

The chain recombines TRBV25-1 with TRBJ2-7; D might be TRBD2 (6 bases). V dropped 7 bases and J dropped 3 bases, with 13 bases sitting between them. CDR1 and CDR2 from the germline V gene are MGHDK and SYGVNS. This CDR3 is 13 amino acids long. For the CDR3, the DNA is TGTGCCAGCAATGGAGGGAGCGGCTACGAGCAGTACTTC. Protein sequence: CASNGGSGYEQYF.

The chain employs TRBV30 and TRBJ2-5, with D maybe TRBD1 (6 bases). This CDR3 spans 13 amino acids. CDR1 GTSNPN and CDR2 SVGIG come from the germline V gene (reference sequence). V was trimmed by 3 bases and J by 5 bases, leaving 13 bases between them. CDR3 in DNA: TGTGCCTGGAGCAGGGGTTCAGGGGAGACCCAGTACTTC. It translates to CAWSRGSGETQYF.

V gene TRBV5-1 combines with J gene TRBJ2-5; 7 bases agree with TRBD1. V lost 4 bases to trimming and J lost 1 base; unmatched junction nucleotides: 7. Germline V CDR1 and CDR2: SGHRS, YFSETQ. The CDR3 runs to 15 residues. CDR3 protein: CASSGTGQSQETQYF. The CDR3 DNA reads as TGCGCCAGCAGCGGCACGGGACAGTCCCAAGAGACCCAGTACTTC.

The gene calls are TRBV18 and TRBJ2-1; D may match TRBD1 or TRBD2 (6 bases each). From germline, CDR1 is KGHSH and CDR2 LQKENI. The CDR3 sequence is 15 residues long. The V gene lost 3 bases and the J gene lost 4 bases, with 13 bases spanning the gap. CDR3 in DNA: TGTGCCAGCTCACCGTTGGGGGGCAGGTACAATGAGCAGTTCTTC. Translated: CASSPLGGRYNEQFF.

This clone came up once. V is TRBV15 and J is TRBJ1-6; tentative D call: TRBD1 (6 bases). The V gene's germline CDR1 is LNHNV and CDR2 YYDKDF (reference sequence). The CDR3 has 13 amino acids. The V and J ends lost 7 bases and 8 bases respectively, with 12 bases between them. In nucleotides, the CDR3 is TGTGCCACCACTGAGGGGGGAGATTCACCCCTCCACTTT. It codes for CATTEGGDSPLHF.

There are a few counts of this clone. The V call is TRBV30, the J call TRBJ2-7; 8 bases match TRBD2. Trimming cost V 5 bases and J 0 bases; bases outside gene matches: 6. CDR3 length equals 14 residues. The germline CDR1 and CDR2 sequences are GTSNPN and SVGIG (reference sequence). CDR3 bases: TGTGCCTGGTCGCCGGGACTAGGCTCCTACGAGCAGTACTTC. Translating it yields CAWSPGLGSYEQYF.

The V and J genes are TRBV30 and TRBJ2-3; D remains ambiguous. The ends were cut back, 1 base at V and 1 base at J, with 12 bases in the middle. The CDR3 extends over 15 amino acids. Germline assignment: CDR1 GTSNPN and CDR2 SVGIG (reference sequence). For the CDR3, the DNA is TGTGCCTGGAGTGGAAGGTTTGGCGGCACAGATACGCAGTATTTT. Its protein product is CAWSGRFGGTDTQYF.

This clone was counted only a few times. CDR3 nucleotide sequence: TGCGCCAGCAGCCAAGATCCGGGACAGGGGGCCGGGGAGCTGTTTTTT. Its translation: CASSQDPGQGAGELFF. V usage is TRBV4-3 and J usage is TRBJ2-2, with 11 bases fitting TRBD1. This CDR3 contains 16 residues. Germline trimming cut 0 bases from V and 6 bases from J; bases unmatched to any gene: 3. Germline lookup yields CDR1 LGHNA and CDR2 YSLEER.

The DNA for the CDR3 is TGTGCCAGCAGGGACGACAAGTCCGATACGCAGTATTTT. It is translated as CASRDDKSDTQYF. The chain couples TRBV28 to TRBJ2-3; D is uncertain. CDR1 is MDHEN and CDR2 is SYDVKM in the germline V gene. This CDR3 spans 13 amino acids. V was trimmed by 6 bases and J by 6 bases, leaving 13 bases between them.

This clone occurred a few times. V is TRBV30 and J is TRBJ2-2; D gene ambiguous. The CDR3 is 14 residues long. Germline V gene lookup returns CDR1 GTSNPN and CDR2 SVGIG (reference sequence). The V end lost 1 base, the J end lost 5 bases, and 11 bases lay between the germline ends. In DNA, the CDR3 is TGTGCCTGGAGTGGACTGGGAAGGACCGGGGAGCTGTTTTTT. Amino acids: CAWSGLGRTGELFF.

The rearrangement joins TRBV2 to TRBJ2-7; 8 nucleotides agree with TRBD1. The germline gives CDR1 SNHLY, CDR2 FYNNEI. The CDR3 is 12 amino acids. The J segment lost 10 bases and the V segment lost 7 bases, leaving 9 bases of the junction unmatched. The CDR3 sequence: CASIGDRGAQYF. The CDR3 coding sequence is TGTGCCAGCATCGGAGACAGGGGAGCTCAGTACTTC. Full variable domain (rest looked up from reference TRBV2 and TRBJ2-7): EPEVTQTPSHQVTQMGQEVILRCVPISNHLYFYWYRQILGQKVEFLVSFYNNEISEKSEIFDDQFSVERPDGSNFTLKIRSTKLEDSAMYFCASIGDRGAQYFGPGTRLTVT.

The V call is TRBV27, the J call TRBJ2-5; 10 nucleotides agree with TRBD1. V shed 5 bases and J 4 bases; nucleotides not matched to a gene: 13. The CDR3 length is 17 residues. The germline gives CDR1 MNHEY, CDR2 SMNVEV (reference sequence). DNA for the CDR3: TGTGCCAGCAGTCCCTATACATTGACAGGGGGCTTAGAGACCCAGTACTTC. Translation: CASSPYTLTGGLETQYF.

The V and J genes are TRBV7-8 and TRBJ1-5, with TRBD1 matching 8 bases. CDR1 and CDR2 from the germline V gene are SGHVS and FQNEAQ. V was pared by 5 bases and J by 6 bases, with 21 bases of the junction left unmatched. The CDR3 consists of 19 residues. CDR3: CASSPFRGQGRARSQPQHF. Written as DNA, the CDR3 is TGTGCCAGCAGCCCCTTCCGAGGACAGGGAAGGGCAAGGTCTCAGCCCCAGCATTTT. Together with reference TRBV7-8 and TRBJ1-5, the CDR3 gives the full variable domain: GAGVSQSPRYKVAKRGQDVALRCDPISGHVSLFWYQQALGQGPEFLTYFQNEAQLDKSGLPSDRFFAERPEGSVSTLKIQRTQQEDSAVYLCASSPFRGQGRARSQPQHFGDGTRLSIL.